The T cell receptor (beta chain) under discussion was sequenced for a study of blood T cells in healthy people across ages. About the research overall: Using template switching, researchers captured about one barcoded beta molecule for each two T cells. General study findings and limits: The study lacked donor CMV status, which possibly confounded expanded clonotype changes.

In the case of this clonotype: No antigen is known for it.

Donors were healthy Caucasian individuals from Russia aged about 6 to 95. There are 9 residues in the CDR3. Germline lookup yields CDR1 SGHRS and CDR2 YFSETQ. Using a J-beta primer mix together with a sample-barcoded 5' primer, a second PCR was run for roughly 6 to 12 cycles. TCRdb reprocessed the 5' RACE reads with MiXCR, giving one entry per CDR3 protein. The sample carries roughly 2 million distinct CDR3 sequences, just under 50% recorded once. The genes are TRBV5-1 and TRBJ1-5; D is unclear. Sequencing used blood. This clonotype was sampled from a woman in her 40s in good health. The CDR3 reads CEGRQPQHF. In DNA form, the CDR3 reads TGCGAAGGTAGGCAGCCCCAGCATTTT.